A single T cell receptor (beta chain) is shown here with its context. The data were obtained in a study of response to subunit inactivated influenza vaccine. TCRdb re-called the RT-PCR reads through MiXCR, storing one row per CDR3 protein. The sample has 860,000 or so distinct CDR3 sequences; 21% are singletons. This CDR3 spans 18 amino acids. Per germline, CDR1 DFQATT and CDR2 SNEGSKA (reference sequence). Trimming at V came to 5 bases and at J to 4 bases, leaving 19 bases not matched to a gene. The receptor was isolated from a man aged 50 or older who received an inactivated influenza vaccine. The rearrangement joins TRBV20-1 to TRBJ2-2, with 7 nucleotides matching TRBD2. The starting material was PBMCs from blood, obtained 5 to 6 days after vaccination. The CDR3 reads CSALWAGDDGMGTGELFF. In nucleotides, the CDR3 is TGCAGTGCTCTCTGGGCGGGAGACGATGGGATGGGCACCGGGGAGCTGTTTTTT.